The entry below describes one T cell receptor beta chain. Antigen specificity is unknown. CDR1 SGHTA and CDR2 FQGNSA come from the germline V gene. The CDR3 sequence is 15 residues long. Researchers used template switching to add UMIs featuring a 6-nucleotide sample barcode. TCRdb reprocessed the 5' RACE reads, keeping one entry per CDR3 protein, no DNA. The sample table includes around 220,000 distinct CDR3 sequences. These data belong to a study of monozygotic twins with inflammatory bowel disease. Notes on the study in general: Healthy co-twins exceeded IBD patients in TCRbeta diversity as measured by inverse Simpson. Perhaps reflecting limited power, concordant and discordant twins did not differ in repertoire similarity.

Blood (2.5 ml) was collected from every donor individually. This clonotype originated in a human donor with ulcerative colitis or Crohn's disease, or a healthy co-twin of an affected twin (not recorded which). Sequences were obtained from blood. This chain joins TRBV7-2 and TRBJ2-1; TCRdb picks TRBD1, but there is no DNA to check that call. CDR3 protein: CASSLARGPYNEQFF.